The entry below gives a single TCR beta chain sequence along with its context. The antigen is undetermined. The data were obtained in a study of cytomegalovirus exposure and HLA in healthy donors. Study-wide points: A prior analysis recorded that most TCR beta V segments were productive about 87% or about 30% of the time. The study labeled approximately 150 TCR beta chains cytomegalovirus-associated. Further analysis was carried out later, and it showed several of the most significant clusters appearing linked to common viral pathogens.

The PCR employed 60 Vbeta primers together with 13 Jbeta primers. Assay: immunoSEQ multiplex PCR; the TCRdb copy retains only in-frame clones and omits some. The sample includes 170,000 or so clones, 70% to 90% seen only once; the top ten take around 5%. The sequenced sample consisted of PBMCs. The sequence was obtained from a girl aged 5-17 years in good health and CMV-seropositive.

CDR3 DNA: TGTGCCAGCACCAGGGAAGGCGAAGCTTTCTTT. The encoded protein is CASTREGEAFF. The V and J genes are TRBV25-1 and TRBJ1-1; TRBD1 is a possible D gene (5 bases). This CDR3 is 11 amino acids long. CDR1 MGHDK and CDR2 SYGVNS come from the germline V gene. Trimming left V 7 bases short and J 8 bases short, with 11 bases between.